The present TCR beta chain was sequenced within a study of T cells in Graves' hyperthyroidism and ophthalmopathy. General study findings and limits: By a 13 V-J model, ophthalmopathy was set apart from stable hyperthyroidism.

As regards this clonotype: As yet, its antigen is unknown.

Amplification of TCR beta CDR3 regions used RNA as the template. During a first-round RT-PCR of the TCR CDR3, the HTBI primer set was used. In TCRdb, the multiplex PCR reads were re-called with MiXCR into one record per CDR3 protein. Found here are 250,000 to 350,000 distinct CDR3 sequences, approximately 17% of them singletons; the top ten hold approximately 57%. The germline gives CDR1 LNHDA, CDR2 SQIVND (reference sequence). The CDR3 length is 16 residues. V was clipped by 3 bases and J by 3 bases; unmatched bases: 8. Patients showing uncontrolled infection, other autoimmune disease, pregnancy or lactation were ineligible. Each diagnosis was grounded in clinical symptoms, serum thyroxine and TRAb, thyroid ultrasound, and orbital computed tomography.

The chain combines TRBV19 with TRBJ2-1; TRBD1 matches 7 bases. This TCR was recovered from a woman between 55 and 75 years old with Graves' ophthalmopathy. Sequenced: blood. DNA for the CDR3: TGTGCCAGTAGTATTCGGGACAGATCCTACTACAATGAGCAGTTCTTC. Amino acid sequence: CASSIRDRSYYNEQFF.